This is a list of T cell receptor beta chains from one sample in a study of T cells in localized non-small cell lung cancer. The protocol was immunoSEQ multiplex PCR, while the TCRdb copy is restricted to in-frame clones and leaves out a portion. The table includes around 1,500 clones, under 25% detected once. Here the sequenced sample was normal lung tissue next to the tumor, taken before any cancer treatment. The receptors were gathered from a woman aged 35 to 70 with stage I lung adenocarcinoma. Both conserved end residues are trimmed from each CDR3. D genes are given only for firm matches.

V gene	J gene	D gene	CDR3 protein
TRBV9	TRBJ1-2	TRBD1	ASSVGQGYGYT
TRBV19	TRBJ1-4	-	ASSIPGLSNEKLF
TRBV6-8	TRBJ2-7	TRBD1	AISGDLPGQGYEQY
TRBV30	TRBJ2-5	TRBD1	AWRTGNQETQY
TRBV11-3	TRBJ2-2	TRBD1	ASSPSGQVRELF
TRBV11-3	TRBJ1-3	TRBD1	ASSPRVPWTGCTGNTIY
TRBV9	TRBJ2-4	-	ASSVRDGRILAKNIQY
TRBV12-5	TRBJ2-5	TRBD2	ASGLSTSGRLRETQY
TRBV11-3	TRBJ2-2	-	ASSLGGARSTGELF
TRBV30	TRBJ1-2	-	AWSVAGRERGYT
TRBV19	TRBJ2-7	TRBD1	ASSPGQESYEQY
TRBV18	TRBJ1-3	-	ASSPFDSSSGNTIY
TRBV29-1	TRBJ2-1	TRBD1	SVDHPAGTGGHNEQF
TRBV11-3	TRBJ2-5	-	ASSPSSQASETQY
TRBV5-1	TRBJ1-1	-	ASSLRGPIMNTEAF
TRBV19	TRBJ1-1	-	ASRQGTPVDTEAF
TRBV5-1	TRBJ1-2	TRBD1	ASGAQGGLANYGYT
TRBV18	TRBJ2-2	TRBD1	ASSPVGQGGTGELF
TRBV11-3	TRBJ1-6	TRBD1	ASRAPQGSNSPLH
TRBV5-1	TRBJ1-1	-	ASSLYPTGNTEAF
TRBV6-1	TRBJ2-7	TRBD2	ASSEALLAGEHEQY
TRBV6-8	TRBJ1-5	-	ASSPPRRRDNQPQH
TRBV9	TRBJ1-1	-	ASSPYHGQPGAEAF
TRBV9	TRBJ2-5	-	ASSVDSLLETQY
TRBV15	TRBJ1-1	-	ATSSRPVSNTEAF
TRBV12-5	TRBJ2-5	TRBD2	ASGGLAGGETQY
TRBV19	TRBJ1-6	-	ASSTPGLPATLH
TRBV18	TRBJ2-1	TRBD1	ASSPSIQTGEGGNEQF
TRBV11-3	TRBJ2-1	TRBD2	ASSFRREGSYNEQF
TRBV18	TRBJ2-5	-	ASSPVRGDQETQY
TRBV28	TRBJ2-1	TRBD2	ASRETSGNSYNEQF
TRBV9	TRBJ1-2	-	ASSVRGYGYT
TRBV7-8	TRBJ1-5	-	ASSLAYGQPQH
TRBV11-3	TRBJ2-2	-	ASSSKVQGPTGELF
TRBV29-1	TRBJ2-3	-	SVVTGVHGTDTQY
TRBV11-3	TRBJ2-1	TRBD2	ASSLWPSGGALYNEQF
TRBV19	TRBJ1-1	-	ASSPGFGTEAF
TRBV5-1	TRBJ1-4	TRBD1	ASSTGQGQEKLF
TRBV6-8	TRBJ2-7	-	ASSRRVGTYEQY
TRBV9	TRBJ2-1	-	ASSAIPLSSSYNEQF
TRBV11-3	TRBJ2-7	-	ASSPQGGLGEQY
TRBV4-1	TRBJ1-1	-	ASSPGHQNTEAF
TRBV28	TRBJ1-4	-	ASSSPALGRGKLF
TRBV11-1	TRBJ2-1	TRBD2	ASSLMREALDEQF
TRBV19	TRBJ1-1	-	ASSIFRKNTEAF
TRBV16	TRBJ1-1	-	ASSQSGEEAF
TRBV4-1	TRBJ2-2	-	ASSVLNTGELF